This paragraph covers one T cell receptor beta chain sequence. The CDR3 runs 16 residues. Germline V gene lookup returns CDR1 KGHDR and CDR2 SFDVKD. V shed 5 bases and J 1 base; nucleotides not matched to a gene: 5. This sample is part of a study of blood T cells in healthy people across ages. A second PCR of about 6 to 11 cycles used a sample-barcoded 5' primer and a J-beta primer mix. In TCRdb, the 5' RACE reads were re-called with MiXCR into one record per CDR3 protein. The sample lists approximately 690,000 distinct CDR3 sequences, approximately 59% occurring once. The receptor's source is a man in his fifties or sixties in good health. The chain recombines TRBV24-1 with TRBJ2-3, with 10 bases that match TRBD1. Sequences were obtained from blood. As DNA, the CDR3 is TGTGCCACCAGTGTTCCCGGGACAGGGGGCACAGATACGCAGTATTTT. As protein: CATSVPGTGGTDTQYF.